This T cell receptor (beta chain) stems from a study of T-cell reconstitution after alpha-beta-depleted transplantation in children. Study results and limitations: Some patients owed their high day-60 TCRbeta diversity to surviving recipient T cells and thymic progenitors. Diversity and T-cell counts at one year after transplant derived mostly from new T cells. Alpha-beta T cells present about two months after transplant were reported to originate from several hundred expanded graft clones.

Regarding this clonotype: Antigen specificity is unknown.

Trimming took 5 bases from V and 4 from J, leaving 17 bases between them. Per germline, CDR1 SGHTA and CDR2 FQGNSA. There are 15 residues in the CDR3. Unique molecular identifiers featured in how the TCRbeta library was prepared. One entry per CDR3 protein, called by TCRdb with MiXCR from the PCR reads. The sample yields around 600,000 distinct CDR3 sequences, 20% to 25% seen once. The source is a boy less than two years old who had a stem cell transplant for acute myeloid leukemia, so the T cells may come from the graft donor. The chain carries TRBV7-2 and TRBJ1-1; D not certain. Sequenced here: PBMCs, mostly from graft donor cells, sampled 360 days after TCRalphabeta/CD19-depleted stem cell transplant. In DNA, the CDR3 is TGTGCCAGCAGCACTCGAGCGTCGCGAGGCACTGAAGCTTTCTTT. This encodes CASSTRASRGTEAFF. The whole variable domain, remainder taken from reference TRBV7-2 and TRBJ1-1, is GAGVSQSPSNKVTEKGKDVELRCDPISGHTALYWYRQSLGQGLEFLIYFQGNSAPDKSGLPSDRFSAERTGGSVSTLTIQRTQQEDSAVYLCASSTRASRGTEAFFGQGTRLTVV.